Below, 19 T cell receptor beta chains from the same sample are listed, as sequenced in a study of blood T cell repertoires in COVID-19. Libraries were prepared by immunoSEQ multiplex PCR; TCRdb keeps only in-frame clonotypes and omits some of them. The data show 200,000 to 250,000 clones, roughly 80% seen once. What was sequenced was peripheral blood. The receptors derive from a woman of 80 years or more with acute or convalescent COVID-19.

The chain has TRBV27 and TRBJ2-2, with D perhaps matching TRBD2 (8 bases). Germline values: CDR1 MNHEY, CDR2 SMNVEV (reference sequence). Trimming cost V 6 bases and J 6 bases, with 14 bases left between them. The CDR3 sequence is 14 residues long. CDR3 DNA: TGTGCCAGCAGGGGGACTAGGGGGCCCGGGGAGCTGTTTTTT. It yields the protein CASRGTRGPGELFF.

The rearrangement joins TRBV3-1 (or the pseudogene TRBV3-2) to TRBJ2-1, with 9 bases matching TRBD2. Germline CDR1 LGHDT, CDR2 YNNKEL (reference sequence). V lost 4 bases and J lost 3; bases outside the gene matches: 4. The CDR3 is 15 amino acids. This chain's CDR3 is CASSPLSGGYNEQFF. The CDR3 DNA follows: TGTGCCAGCAGCCCTCTTAGCGGGGGCTACAATGAGCAGTTCTTC.

The genes are TRBV23-1 and TRBJ2-1; D might be TRBD2 (5 bases). TRBV23-1 counts as an open reading frame of uncertain function. Trimming took 1 base from V and 0 from J, leaving 10 bases between them. The CDR3 is 16 amino acids. The CDR3 loop reads CASSQYMGSSYNEQFF. Here the CDR3 DNA reads TGCGCCAGCAGTCAATATATGGGGAGCTCCTACAATGAGCAGTTCTTC.

This clone was counted once. CDR3 DNA: TGTGCCTGGAGAGGGACAATCCCTGAAGCTTTCTTT. Residues: CAWRGTIPEAFF. V usage is TRBV30 and J usage is TRBJ1-1; D may be TRBD1 (6 bases). The germline V gene encodes CDR1 GTSNPN and CDR2 SVGIG (reference sequence). The ends were cut back, 3 bases at V and 6 bases at J, with 11 bases in the middle. This CDR3 spans 12 amino acids.

The chain combines TRBV5-4 with TRBJ1-1; 8 nucleotides agree with TRBD1. The V segment lost 4 bases and the J segment 3 bases; nucleotides outside the gene matches: 8. Germline V gives CDR1 SGHNT, CDR2 YYREEE (reference sequence). This CDR3 contains 15 residues. The CDR3 region is CASSTKQGGDTEAFF. The CDR3 nucleotides are TGTGCCAGCAGCACAAAACAGGGGGGAGACACTGAAGCTTTCTTT.

This chain uses TRBV12-3 or TRBV12-4 with TRBJ1-5; possibly TRBD1 for D (6 bases). The V and J ends lost 6 bases and 5 bases respectively, with 11 bases between them. The CDR3 totals 13 residues. CDR3 sequence: CASSYAGDQPQHF. For the CDR3, the DNA is TGTGCCAGCAGCTATGCAGGGGATCAGCCCCAGCATTTT.

This clone was observed a few times. This chain uses TRBV11-2 with TRBJ2-7, with D possibly TRBD1 on 5 matching bases. V gave up 6 bases and J gave up 1 base, with 16 bases separating them. In germline, CDR1 is SGHAT, CDR2 FQNNGV. CDR3 length equals 15 residues. This chain's CDR3 is CASSSGRVGSYEQYF. The DNA of the CDR3 is TGTGCCAGCAGTTCCGGCAGGGTCGGGTCCTACGAGCAGTACTTC.

V usage is TRBV18 and J usage is TRBJ2-1; unclear D gene. Germline CDR1 reads KGHSH; CDR2 reads LQKENI. Between the trimmed V and J ends, which lost 6 bases and 0 bases, there was a span of 6 bases. CDR3 length: 13 residues. CDR3 coding DNA: TGTGCCAGCTCGCCGAGCTCCTACAATGAGCAGTTCTTC. Translated, it gives CASSPSSYNEQFF.

The rearrangement uses TRBV6-2 or TRBV6-3 and TRBJ2-3, with 9 bases identical to TRBD2. The CDR3 extends over 14 amino acids. From germline, CDR1 is MNHEY and CDR2 SVGEGT. The trim removed 6 bases at V and 4 bases at J, leaving 5 bases unmatched. The CDR3: CASRPSGAADTQYF. The DNA of the CDR3 is TGTGCCAGCAGGCCTAGCGGGGCGGCAGATACGCAGTATTTT.

The chain recombines TRBV18 with TRBJ1-2; possible D gene TRBD1, 5 bases. Trimming shortened V by 6 bases and J by 4 bases, and 15 bases separated the two germline ends. The CDR3 has 14 amino acids. CDR1 is KGHSH and CDR2 is LQKENI in the germline V gene. CDR3: CASSPGGEAYGYTF. Written as DNA, the CDR3 is TGTGCCAGCTCCCCCGGAGGGGAGGCCTATGGCTACACCTTC.

The chain employs TRBV3-1 (or the pseudogene TRBV3-2) and TRBJ1-2; 10 bases agree with TRBD1. V shed 3 bases, J shed 5 bases, and the junction held 6 bases outside the gene matches. CDR3 size: 15 residues. Germline V gene lookup returns CDR1 LGHDT and CDR2 YNNKEL (reference sequence). The CDR3 sequence: CASSQRTGGEYGYTF. The CDR3 coding sequence is TGTGCCAGCAGCCAGAGGACAGGGGGAGAGTATGGCTACACCTTC.

In this sample, this clone turned up once. The chain uses TRBV7-3 and TRBJ2-1, with D possibly TRBD2 on 5 matching bases. Germline V gene sequence: CDR1 SGHTA, CDR2 FQGTGA. V was clipped by 1 base and J by 6 bases, with 13 bases between them. The CDR3 extends over 15 amino acids. DNA for the CDR3: TGTGCCAGCAGCTTAATTGATCTAGCACCCAATGAGCAGTTCTTC. Translating gives CASSLIDLAPNEQFF.

The genes are TRBV21-1 and TRBJ1-5; TRBD1, as called in the table, went unchecked against the DNA. TRBV21-1 is annotated as a pseudogene. This CDR3 comprises 12 residues. DNA of the CDR3: TGTGCCAGCGGCCAAACAAACCAGCCCCAGCATTTT. It translates to CASGQTNQPQHF.

V and J are TRBV5-1 and TRBJ2-7; 8 bases align to TRBD1. From germline, CDR1 is SGHRS and CDR2 YFSETQ. This CDR3 is 14 amino acids long. Trimming removed 2 bases from V and 5 bases from J; junction bases left unmatched: 6. The CDR3 region has the DNA TGCGCCAGCAGCTTTGATTCAGGGGGCAACGAGCAGTACTTC. It yields the protein CASSFDSGGNEQYF.

The chain joins TRBV9 to TRBJ1-5, with D perhaps matching TRBD1 (5 bases). The V end lost 3 bases, the J end lost 5 bases, and 12 bases lay between the germline ends. The CDR3 length is 14 residues. Per the germline V gene, CDR1 is SGDLS and CDR2 is YYNGEE. The CDR3 loop reads CASSALGGYQPQHF. CDR3 DNA sequence: TGTGCCAGCAGCGCCCTCGGGGGGTATCAGCCCCAGCATTTT.

The DNA for the CDR3 is TGTGCCAGCAGCCGCGTTGGCAATGAGCAGTTCTTC. It translates to CASSRVGNEQFF. V usage is TRBV12-3 or TRBV12-4 and J usage is TRBJ2-1; D unresolved. The V and J ends lost 6 bases and 6 bases respectively, with 9 bases between them. The CDR3 spans 12 residues.

V gene TRBV3-1 (or the pseudogene TRBV3-2) combines with J gene TRBJ2-1, with a tentative D call TRBD2 (6 bases). The germline CDR1 and CDR2 sequences are LGHDT and YNNKEL (reference sequence). V lost 8 bases and J 7 bases, leaving 15 bases between the germline ends. This CDR3 contains 13 residues. The CDR3 DNA reads TGTGCCAGCTCGGGAGCCGCTGGGAATGAGCAGTTCTTC. It translates to CASSGAAGNEQFF.

The chain carries TRBV14 and TRBJ1-2; no firm D call. In germline, CDR1 is SGHDN, CDR2 FVKESK. Trimming stripped 4 bases from V and 3 bases from J, with 9 bases between. This CDR3 has 13 amino acids. The CDR3 spells CASSPELDYGYTF. CDR3 nucleotide sequence: TGTGCCAGCAGCCCAGAGTTAGACTATGGCTACACCTTC.

V gene TRBV30 combines with J gene TRBJ2-7, with 10 bases that match TRBD1. The V gene end was trimmed by 8 bases and the J gene end by 2 bases; junction bases not matched to a gene: 12. Germline CDR1 and CDR2: GTSNPN and SVGIG (reference sequence). The CDR3 length is 15 residues. The CDR3 loop reads CAGLSLGQGPYEQYF. CDR3 sequence (DNA): TGTGCCGGGCTATCACTGGGACAGGGGCCCTACGAGCAGTACTTC.